Listed below are T cell receptor beta chains from one sample, sequenced in a study of cytomegalovirus exposure and HLA in healthy donors. Assay: immunoSEQ multiplex PCR; the TCRdb copy retains only in-frame clones and omits some. This sample's table has some 150,000 clones. Sequenced sample: PBMCs. Receptors were obtained from a woman aged 18-29 years in good health and CMV-seronegative. Both conserved end residues are part of each CDR3. A D gene is named only where the DNA matches it firmly.

>15|TRBV29-1|TRBJ2-5|-
TGCAGCGTTGAAGGTCCATTCACAGGGGGGGGGACCCAGTACTTC
CSVEGPFTGGGTQYF
>14|TRBV2|TRBJ1-6|-
TGTGCCAGCTCCGGGGTGAGGTATAATTCACCCCTCCACTTT
CASSGVRYNSPLHF
>18|TRBV5-4|TRBJ2-3|TRBD1
TGTGCCAGCAGCTTAATGGGACAGGCGGTCCTTAGCACAGATACGCAGTATTTT
CASSLMGQAVLSTDTQYF
>19|TRBV9|TRBJ2-5|TRBD2
TGTGCCAGCAGCGTAGGGGTCAGTTGGAGCGGGATAGGGGAAGAGACCCAGTACTTC
CASSVGVSWSGIGEETQYF
>16|TRBV28|TRBJ1-4|TRBD1
TGTGCCAGCAGTCCGAGGACAGGGACGTTGAGTGAAAAACTGTTTTTT
CASSPRTGTLSEKLFF
>14|TRBV11-3|TRBJ1-2|TRBD1
TGTGCCAGCAGCATAGGCGAGACAGGGGATGGCTACACCTTC
CASSIGETGDGYTF
>14|TRBV14|TRBJ1-1|-
TGTGCCAGCAGCCGAGAGGGGGGAGGCACTGAAGCTTTCTTT
CASSREGGGTEAFF
>16|TRBV4-3|TRBJ2-5|TRBD2
TGCGCCAGCAGCCAAGAACTATGGCGGGAGCGAGAGACCCAGTACTTC
CASSQELWRERETQYF
>17|TRBV19|TRBJ1-3|TRBD1
TGTGCCAGTAGCTCCCCTGGGGGACAGGGCTCTGGAAACACCATATATTTT
CASSSPGGQGSGNTIYF
>14|TRBV19|TRBJ2-1|-
TGTGCCAGTAGTATAGTCGCTAGCCAGAAGGGGCAGTTCTTC
CASSIVASQKGQFF
>14|TRBV30|TRBJ2-2|-
TGTGCCTGGAGTGTGCGGCTAAACACCGGGGAGCTGTTTTTT
CAWSVRLNTGELFF
>15|TRBV7-9|TRBJ2-3|-
TGTGCCAGCAGCTCATCCAGGGCCAGCACAGATACGCAGTATTTT
CASSSSRASTDTQYF
>15|TRBV27|TRBJ2-1|-
TGTGCCAGCAGTCTTGCGGGTAGCGGTTTCAATGAGCAGTTCTTC
CASSLAGSGFNEQFF
>14|TRBV6-5|TRBJ2-7|TRBD2
TGTGCCAGCAGTAGGACTAGCGGTAATTACGAGCAGTACTTC
CASSRTSGNYEQYF
>15|TRBV4-2|TRBJ2-3|TRBD1
TGTGCCAGCAGCCAATGGGGACAGGAGACAGATACGCAGTATTTT
CASSQWGQETDTQYF
>12|TRBV7-8|TRBJ1-2|TRBD1
TGTGCCAGCAGCGACAGGGCCGATGGCTACACCTTC
CASSDRADGYTF
>15|TRBV18|TRBJ2-5|TRBD1
TGTGCCAGCTCACCCAGGGGGCCGGGAATAGAGACCCAGTACTTC
CASSPRGPGIETQYF
>15|TRBV30|TRBJ2-1|TRBD2
TGTGCCTGGAAATGGAATAGCGGGAGCTACAATGAGCAGTTCTTC
CAWKWNSGSYNEQFF
>16|TRBV4-1|TRBJ2-2|-
TGCGCCAGCAGCCAAGAAGTCGGGACGAACACCGGGGAGCTGTTTTTT
CASSQEVGTNTGELFF
>13|TRBV7-8|TRBJ2-7|TRBD1
TGTGCCAGCAGCCCTGGACAGGGGGCGGAGCAGTACTTC
CASSPGQGAEQYF
>16|TRBV6-5|TRBJ2-2|TRBD1
TGTGCCAGCAGTTACTCCCGGACAGGTTCGACCGGGGAGCTGTTTTTT
CASSYSRTGSTGELFF
>13|TRBV7-6|TRBJ1-5|-
TGTGCCAGCAGCTTAAGGGGTAATCAGCCCCAGCATTTT
CASSLRGNQPQHF
>13|TRBV6-5|TRBJ1-1|-
TGTGCCAGCAGTGAAGTTCGGAGCACTGAAGCTTTCTTT
CASSEVRSTEAFF
>15|TRBV13|TRBJ2-5|TRBD2
TGTGCCAGCAGCTTTCAGCGGGGGTTTCAAGAGACCCAGTACTTC
CASSFQRGFQETQYF
>15|TRBV19|TRBJ1-2|TRBD1
TGTGCCAGTAGTATACAATTCGGGACAGGGTCTGGCTACACCTTC
CASSIQFGTGSGYTF
>16|TRBV7-8|TRBJ2-7|TRBD1
TGTGCCAGCAGACATCCTACCGGGACAGGGACCTATGAGCAGTACTTC
CASRHPTGTGTYEQYF
>13|TRBV29-1|TRBJ1-1|TRBD1
TGCAGCGTTGAGGGACAGGCGAACACTGAAGCTTTCTTT
CSVEGQANTEAFF
>15|TRBV5-4|TRBJ2-5|TRBD1
TGTGCCAGCAGCTTGGGTCAGGGGGCTGGTGAGACCCAGTACTTC
CASSLGQGAGETQYF
>13|TRBV2|TRBJ2-7|-
TGTGCCACCACCCCGGCGGGTCGGGTCGAGCAGTACTTC
CATTPAGRVEQYF
>14|TRBV6-5|TRBJ1-5|-
TGTGCCAGCAGTCAGACAGATCAAAATCAGCCCCAGCATTTT
CASSQTDQNQPQHF
>18|TRBV4-3|TRBJ2-2|TRBD2
TGCGCCAGCAGCCAAGCGGTCGAGACTAGCGTAAACACCGGGGAGCTGTTTTTT
CASSQAVETSVNTGELFF
>14|TRBV10-3|TRBJ2-1|TRBD2
TGTGCCATCAGTCGACTAGCGGATGGGGATGAGCAGTTCTTC
CAISRLADGDEQFF
>12|TRBV6-6|TRBJ1-3|TRBD1
TGTGCCAGCAGTCCTACAGGGGACACCATATATTTT
CASSPTGDTIYF
>16|TRBV6-1|TRBJ1-4|TRBD1
TGTGCCAGCAGTGCCGCTCAGGGGGCGGGAAGTGAAAAACTGTTTTTT
CASSAAQGAGSEKLFF
>14|TRBV6-5|TRBJ1-2|TRBD1
TGTGCCAGCAGTCGACAGGGTATTAACTATGGCTACACCTTC
CASSRQGINYGYTF
>14|TRBV11-3|TRBJ2-5|-
TGTGCCAGCAGCTCAAACGGAGGCGGCGAGACCCAGTACTTC
CASSSNGGGETQYF
>14|TRBV6-1|TRBJ2-1|TRBD2
TGTGCCAGCATGTCCAGCGGGAGGGTCAATGAGCAGTTCTTC
CASMSSGRVNEQFF
>15|TRBV4-1|TRBJ1-6|TRBD1
TGCGCCAGCAGCAAGGGACAGGGGCGGGATTCACCCCTCCACTTT
CASSKGQGRDSPLHF
>15|TRBV4-1|TRBJ1-5|-
TGCGCCAGCAGCCAAGACCAGGGAGGTTATCAGCCCCAGCATTTT
CASSQDQGGYQPQHF
>13|TRBV10-3|TRBJ2-2|TRBD1
TGTGCCGCGCAAGACAGGGTAACCGGGGAGCTGTTTTTT
CAAQDRVTGELFF
>15|TRBV18|TRBJ1-5|-
TGTGCCAGCTCACTTGGGGCCTCTAGCAATCAGCCCCAGCATTTT
CASSLGASSNQPQHF
>10|TRBV20-1|TRBJ1-1|-
TGCAGTCTCAGGACTGCTGAAGCTTTCTTT
CSLRTAEAFF
>15|TRBV6-1|TRBJ2-3|-
TGTGCCAGCAGGGATAACAGACAGGGCACAGATACGCAGTATTTT
CASRDNRQGTDTQYF
>13|TRBV4-1|TRBJ2-7|-
TGCGCCAGCAGCCAGCAGGGTTCCTACGAGCAGTACTTC
CASSQQGSYEQYF
>17|TRBV4-3|TRBJ2-3|TRBD2
TGCGCCAGCAGCCCAGAGGTTGGCGGGAGGGTCACAGATACGCAGTATTTT
CASSPEVGGRVTDTQYF
>18|TRBV5-1|TRBJ2-1|TRBD1
TGCGCCAGCAGCTTGGCGATCTCCGGGACAGGGGTATACAATGAGCAGTTCTTC
CASSLAISGTGVYNEQFF
>14|TRBV7-8|TRBJ2-1|-
TGTGCCAGCAGCTTAGTAACAGGAGACAATGAGCAGTTCTTC
CASSLVTGDNEQFF
>14|TRBV19|TRBJ1-1|TRBD1
TGTGCCACAAAGGCGGGACAGATGAACACTGAAGCTTTCTTT
CATKAGQMNTEAFF
>17|TRBV4-2|TRBJ2-1|-
TGTGCCAGCAGCCCGCTTCAGGGGGCGAGGGGGGGCAATGAGCAGTTCTTC
CASSPLQGARGGNEQFF
>15|TRBV7-9|TRBJ1-1|TRBD1
TGTGCCAGCAGCGAGGGGACAGCCTTGAACACTGAAGCTTTCTTT
CASSEGTALNTEAFF
>12|TRBV6-1|TRBJ1-1|-
TGTGCCAGCAGTACAGGGAACACTGAAGCTTTCTTT
CASSTGNTEAFF
>15|TRBV5-6|TRBJ2-7|TRBD2
TGTGCCAGCAGCTCTTTTAGCGGGATCACCTACGAGCAGTACTTC
CASSSFSGITYEQYF